The 14 T cell receptor beta chains below were found in one sample sequenced in a study of regulatory T cells in long-lasting Graves disease. Arm-PCR with iRepertoire HTBI primers amplified the CDR3 regions for these TCR beta libraries. TCRdb re-called the multiplex PCR reads with MiXCR, one entry per CDR3 protein. The table lists roughly 400,000 distinct CDR3 sequences, approximately 15% of them singletons. Time point noted: newly diagnosed GD, antithyroid drugs for less than 3 months. PBMCs were the source of the RNA used for TCR sequencing. Separately, the same data were catalogued under a study of T cells in Graves' hyperthyroidism and ophthalmopathy.

Sequences were derived from peripheral blood mononuclear cells (PBMCs), sampled at new diagnosis, from a patient treated with antithyroid drugs. The receptor source for this set is a woman between 40 and 50 years old with Graves disease.

There are a few counts of this clonotype. The V call is TRBV20-1, the J call TRBJ1-2; the D gene is possibly TRBD1 (5 bases). Germline CDR1 and CDR2: DFQATT and SNEGSKA (reference sequence). V dropped 8 bases and J dropped 7 bases, with 14 bases sitting between them. This CDR3 region has 11 residues. The CDR3, as DNA: TGCAGTACCTCGGGGGAGGTTGGCTACACCTTC. Amino acids: CSTSGEVGYTF.

This clonotype came up a few times. The rearrangement joins TRBV12-3 or TRBV12-4 to TRBJ2-2; a possible D gene is TRBD1 (5 bases). This CDR3 is 13 amino acids long. Deletions cut 2 bases from V and 10 bases from J, with 11 bases between. For the CDR3, the DNA is TGTGCCAGCAGTTTACTGCAGGGTGCGGAGCTGTTTTTT. This translates into CASSLLQGAELFF.

The V gene is TRBV28, the J gene TRBJ1-2; D is possibly TRBD1 (5 bases). Trimming removed 5 bases at V and 11 bases at J, with 15 bases between. There are 12 residues in the CDR3. The germline V gene has CDR1 MDHEN and CDR2 SYDVKM. CDR3 residues: CASSTYRRGYTF. In DNA, the CDR3 is TGTGCCAGCAGTACCTACAGGAGGGGTTACACCTTC.

This clonotype was seen repeatedly, ten times or more. The V gene is TRBV3-1, the J gene TRBJ1-4; no reliable D call. The CDR3 loop spans 15 amino acids. Germline V gives CDR1 LGHDT, CDR2 YNNKEL (reference sequence). With 4 bases removed from V and 3 bases from J, the gap between germline ends came to 12 bases. The CDR3 is CASSPGWTANEKLFF. CDR3 DNA: TGTGCCAGCAGCCCTGGGTGGACTGCTAATGAAAAACTGTTTTTT.

Only a few counts were recorded for this clonotype. This chain links TRBV5-6 with TRBJ2-3; no clear D. In germline, CDR1 is SGHDT, CDR2 YYEEEE. V shed 3 bases and J shed 3 bases, with 14 bases lying between them. This CDR3 has 15 residues. This chain's CDR3 is CASSSGFGLTDTQYF. CDR3 nucleotide sequence: TGTGCCAGCAGCTCCGGTTTTGGGCTGACAGATACGCAGTATTTT.

This clonotype occurred many times. V is TRBV28 and J is TRBJ1-2, with 10 bases aligning to TRBD1. V was clipped by 3 bases and J by 4 bases; unmatched bases: 2. The CDR3 sequence is 14 residues long. Germline CDR1 and CDR2: MDHEN and SYDVKM. The CDR3 DNA reads as TGTGCCAGCAGTTTTTGGACAGGGGGCTATGGCTACACCTTC. It specifies CASSFWTGGYGYTF.

On this clonotype itself: This sequence may be a read error, since a much larger clone differs from it by one base. The conserved phenylalanine or tryptophan is not found at the CDR3 terminus, so this likely reflects a read error. The gene calls are TRBV7-2 and TRBJ1-1; D uncertain. Per the germline V gene, CDR1 is SGHTA and CDR2 is FQGNSA. CDR3 length equals 14 residues. The germline V and J ends were trimmed by 1 base and 1 base, with 7 bases remaining between them. For the CDR3, the DNA is TGTGCCAGCAGCTTAGTTAGAACGAACACTGAAGCTTTCCTT. Residues: CASSLVRTNTEAFL.

The rearrangement joins TRBV9 to TRBJ2-1; 8 positions agree with TRBD2. V lost 4 bases, J lost 5 bases, and 8 bases stayed unmatched. CDR1 SGDLS and CDR2 YYNGEE come from the germline V gene. The CDR3 has 15 residues. The CDR3 spells CASSQSGSIHNEQFF. CDR3 DNA sequence: TGTGCCAGCAGCCAGAGCGGGAGTATCCACAATGAGCAGTTCTTC.

This clonotype was counted a single time. The chain joins TRBV19 to TRBJ2-3, with 13 bases fitting TRBD2. V trimming: 6 bases; J trimming: 5 bases; junction bases outside the gene matches: 8. Germline CDR1 reads LNHDA; CDR2 reads SQIVND (reference sequence). The CDR3 is made up of 16 amino acids. The DNA for the CDR3 is TGTGCCAGTAGATGGACTAGCGGGAGTGCTGGAGATACGCAGTATTTT. Encoded protein: CASRWTSGSAGDTQYF.

This chain links TRBV19 with TRBJ2-1; the match to TRBD1 covers 8 bases. Germline values: CDR1 LNHDA, CDR2 SQIVND (reference sequence). The CDR3 consists of 15 residues. V shed 6 bases, J shed 0 bases, and the junction held 4 bases outside the gene matches. CDR3 coding DNA: TGTGCCAGTAGCTACAGGGGGGACTCCTACAATGAGCAGTTCTTC. Its protein is CASSYRGDSYNEQFF.

The sample holds many counts of this clonotype. The V and J genes are TRBV27 and TRBJ2-7; 9 bases are shared with TRBD1. The CDR3 is 15 amino acids. Germline assignment: CDR1 MNHEY and CDR2 SMNVEV (reference sequence). V lost 5 bases, J lost 6 bases, and 11 bases stayed unmatched. The DNA of the CDR3 is TGTGCCAGCAGTCCGGGACAGGGCTTTCTTGGCGAGCAGTACTTC. It is translated as CASSPGQGFLGEQYF.

To note about this clonotype: Being one base from a much bigger clone, this may be a read error. The chain recombines TRBV11-3 with TRBJ1-1; D gene unclear. The germline V gene encodes CDR1 SGHNT and CDR2 YENEEA. CDR3 length equals 14 residues. The V end was cut by 1 base, the J end by 1 base, with 7 bases between. This CDR3 is CASSLGFGNTEAFF. The CDR3 nucleotides read TGTGCCAGCAGCTTAGGGTTCGGGAACACTGAAGCTTTCTTT.

Points on this clonotype: As the CDR3 is not closed by the conserved phenylalanine or tryptophan, this likely results from a read error. This chain joins TRBV7-2 and TRBJ2-5; 7 bases match TRBD2. V shed 5 bases, J shed 2 bases, and the junction held 11 bases outside the gene matches. CDR1 and CDR2 (germline): SGHTA, FQGNSA. This CDR3 spans 16 amino acids. CDR3 nucleotide sequence: TGTGCCAGCAGCCCCCTAGGTTGGCGGGAGCAAGAGACCCAGTACTTG. It specifies CASSPLGWREQETQYL.

The chain carries TRBV20-1 and TRBJ2-7, with 7 bases identical to TRBD2. The CDR3 loop spans 16 amino acids. The germline gives CDR1 DFQATT, CDR2 SNEGSKA (reference sequence). Unmatched junction bases numbered 15, after V lost 4 bases and J lost 3 bases. The CDR3 here is CSAISGGEVISYEQYF. CDR3 bases: TGCAGTGCTATATCGGGAGGTGAGGTCATCAGCTACGAGCAGTACTTC.